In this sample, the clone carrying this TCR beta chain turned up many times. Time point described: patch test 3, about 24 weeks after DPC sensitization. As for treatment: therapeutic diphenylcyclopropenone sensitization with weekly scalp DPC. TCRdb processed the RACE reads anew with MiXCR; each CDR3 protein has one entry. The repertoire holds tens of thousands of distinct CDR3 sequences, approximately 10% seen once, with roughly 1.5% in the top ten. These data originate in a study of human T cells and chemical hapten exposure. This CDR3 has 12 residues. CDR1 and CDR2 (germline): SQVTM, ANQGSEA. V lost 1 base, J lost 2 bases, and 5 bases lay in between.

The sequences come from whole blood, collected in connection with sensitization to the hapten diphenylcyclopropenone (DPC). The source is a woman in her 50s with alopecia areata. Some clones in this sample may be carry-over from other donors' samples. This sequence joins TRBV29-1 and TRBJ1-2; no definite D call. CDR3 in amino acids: CSVEAVNYGYTF. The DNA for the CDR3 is TGCAGCGTTGAAGCGGTGAACTATGGCTACACCTTC.